This TCR beta chain appears in the sequencing data of a study of T cell repertoires in aging, cancer and after chemotherapy. TCR beta rearrangements were amplified from peripheral blood genomic DNA. About this clonotype itself: One junction end disagrees with the germline gene, perhaps due to a read error.

CDR3 size: 15 residues. Germline lookup yields CDR1 SGHTA and CDR2 FQGNSA. Rearranged V-D-J TRB sequences were amplified with a mixed TRB-A/B primer pool. Each CDR3 protein is one row after TCRdb ran MiXCR on the multiplex PCR reads. The sample has 1,500 to 2,000 distinct CDR3 sequences, around 33% seen once. The sequence was collected from a human donor with a solid tumor. The sample comprised blood. The chain joins TRBV7-2 to TRBJ2-7, with a tentative D call TRBD1 (5 bases). CDR3 residues: CASSSRVASSYEQYF. The CDR3 DNA reads TGTGCTAGCAGCTCCAGGGTCGCGAGCTCCTACGAGCAGTACTTC.